A single T cell receptor (beta chain) is shown here with its context. What it recognizes is unknown. This entry comes from a study of graft-versus-host responses after intestinal transplantation. Study in general: Every recipient had anti-thymocyte globulin induction and 2 to 4 years of tacrolimus plus steroids. Points from the study as a whole: Peak circulating GvH clone levels were associated with early post-transplant HvG declines. High graft-versus-host to host-versus-graft clonal ratios were seen in allografts of patients with graft-donor T cell macrochimerism. Detected in recipient marrow were GvH clones, some of which were first observed in ileum or blood.

Trimming took 0 bases from V and 8 from J, leaving 16 bases between them. Germline V gene sequence: CDR1 GTSNPN, CDR2 SVGIG (reference sequence). The CDR3 length is 14 residues. Sequencing was performed with immunoSEQ multiplex PCR; in TCRdb, only in-frame clones are kept and a portion is missing. The table shows about 88,000 clones, with around 90% occurring only once. The V and J genes are TRBV30 and TRBJ1-2; the D gene is possibly TRBD1 (5 bases). Sequencing used unstimulated CD4+ T cells sorted from spleen or lymph node cells, obtained before intestinal transplant. This clonotype was sampled from a human donor who received an intestinal transplant. This CDR3 is CAWSVEMPRGGYTF. The CDR3, as DNA: TGTGCCTGGAGTGTGGAAATGCCCCGGGGGGGCTACACCTTC.